This record covers a single T cell receptor beta chain. This sample stems from a study of control samples from healthy donors and cancer patients. The CDR3 extends over 14 amino acids. From germline, CDR1 is SGHDT and CDR2 YYEEEE. The V gene end was trimmed by 2 bases and the J gene end by 7 bases; junction bases not matched to a gene: 5. Sequenced by immunoSEQ multiplex PCR; TCRdb stores in-frame clones only, minus some. The sample shows roughly 38,000 clones, less than 90% of them seen only once. This sequence was found in a man aged 55 to 70 in good health. Input material: blood. The J gene is TRBJ1-4, the V gene TRBV5-6; TRBD1 aligns across 7 bases. The CDR3: CASSLGGLGEKLFF. As DNA, the CDR3 is TGTGCCAGCAGCTTAGGGGGCCTCGGTGAAAAACTGTTTTTT.